This passage covers 15 T cell receptor beta chains from one sample sequenced in a study of vaccination and CD4 T cells after COVID-19. Cultured CD4+ T cell DNA was sequenced using the Oncomine TCR Beta short-read assay. A single record per CDR3 protein comes from TCRdb applying MiXCR to the PCR reads. The table includes about 12,000 distinct CDR3 sequences, 50% to 60% detected once. No antigen is known for these receptors. Treatment specified: roughly ten-day PBMC culture with coronavirus spike peptide pools or control peptides (ViraFEST assay). The sequencing input was CD4+ T cells from blood, cultured in vitro. These receptors all come from a human donor who had recovered from COVID-19.

The rearrangement joins TRBV20-1 to TRBJ2-2; TRBD2 agrees at 8 bases. The ends lost 4 bases at V and 4 bases at J; junction bases unmatched: 8. Germline values: CDR1 DFQATT, CDR2 SNEGSKA (reference sequence). This CDR3 contains 15 residues. Written as DNA, the CDR3 is TGCAGTGCTACCCGGACTAGCTTAGTCACCGGGGAGCTGTTTTTT. The encoded protein is CSATRTSLVTGELFF.

The chain recombines TRBV14 with TRBJ2-7; D could derive from TRBD1 or TRBD2 (5 bases each). V lost 1 base, J lost 0 bases, and 10 bases lay in between. From germline, CDR1 is SGHDN and CDR2 FVKESK. The CDR3 contains 15 residues. The CDR3 spells CASSQVGASSYEQYF. Written as DNA, the CDR3 is TGTGCCAGCAGCCAAGTCGGGGCGAGCTCCTACGAGCAGTACTTC.

This clonotype was seen more than once but under ten times. For the CDR3, the DNA is TGCAGTGCCCCGGGACAGGACTCCAGGCAGCCCCAGCATTTT. Protein sequence: CSAPGQDSRQPQHF. The chain joins TRBV20-1 to TRBJ1-5; TRBD1 matches at 8 bases. After removal of 6 bases from V and 7 bases from J, the junction contained 11 bases not matched to a gene. Looked up from germline, CDR1 is DFQATT and CDR2 is SNEGSKA (reference sequence). The CDR3 spans 14 residues.

CDR3: CASSSDNSPLHF. DNA of the CDR3: TGTGCCAGCAGCTCGGATAATTCACCCCTCCACTTT. This chain uses TRBV11-2 with TRBJ1-6; D not resolved. V was cut by 4 bases and J by 5 bases, with 3 bases left in between. The CDR3 extends over 12 amino acids. CDR1 and CDR2 from the germline V gene are SGHAT and FQNNGV. Full variable domain (missing parts from reference TRBV11-2 and TRBJ1-6): EAGVAQSPRYKIIEKRQSVAFWCNPISGHATLYWYQQILGQGPKLLIQFQNNGVVDDSQLPKDRFSAERLKGVDSTLKIQPAKLEDSAVYLCASSSDNSPLHFGNGTRLTVT.

This chain connects TRBV7-9 to TRBJ2-2; D perhaps matches TRBD1 (6 bases). CDR1 SEHNR and CDR2 FQNEAQ come from the germline V gene (reference sequence). V was pared by 3 bases and J by 3 bases, with 20 bases between. This CDR3 is built from 18 residues. The CDR3 region is CASSLSNKATGDTGELFF. For the CDR3, the DNA is TGTGCCAGCAGCTTGTCAAACAAGGCGACAGGAGACACCGGGGAGCTGTTTTTT.

V is TRBV28 and J is TRBJ1-4; tentative D call: TRBD1 (6 bases). With 8 bases removed from V and 8 bases from J, the gap between germline ends came to 24 bases. This CDR3 has 16 residues. Germline loops: CDR1 MDHEN, CDR2 SYDVKM. CDR3 sequence: CASGVPYGGRNEKLFF. The CDR3 DNA reads TGTGCCAGCGGAGTTCCGTATGGGGGGCGAAACGAAAAACTGTTTTTT.

This clonotype was observed a handful of times. The chain combines TRBV28 with TRBJ1-2, with D possibly matching TRBD1 (6 bases). This CDR3 has 16 amino acids. Trimming removed 5 bases from V and 3 bases from J, with 19 bases in between. Germline values: CDR1 MDHEN, CDR2 SYDVKM. This CDR3 reads CASSRAGANSYYGYTF. The CDR3 DNA sequence: TGTGCCAGCAGTCGGGCGGGGGCCAACTCCTACTATGGCTACACCTTC.

This chain links TRBV6-2 or TRBV6-3 with TRBJ2-1, with 7 positions matching TRBD2. The CDR3 has 15 amino acids. The junction had 7 bases not matched to a gene; V was cut back by 0 bases and J by 8 bases. Germline-derived CDR1 and CDR2 are MNHEY and SVGEGT. The CDR3 nucleotides read TGTGCCAGCAGTTACTCGGGGGGAGGGCCTTATGAGCAGTTCTTC. Protein sequence: CASSYSGGGPYEQFF.

V usage is TRBV2 and J usage is TRBJ1-2, with TRBD1 identical over 7 bases. Per the germline V gene, CDR1 is SNHLY and CDR2 is FYNNEI. Trimming removed 6 bases from V and 6 bases from J; junction bases left unmatched: 7. The CDR3 spans 13 residues. The CDR3 region is CASRQGGEDGYTF. The CDR3 nucleotides read TGTGCCAGCAGGCAGGGGGGGGAGGATGGCTACACCTTC.

There are a few counts of this clonotype. V usage is TRBV30 and J usage is TRBJ1-2; D may be TRBD1 (6 bases). Trimming removed 1 base at V and 0 bases at J, with 15 bases between. This CDR3 is built from 16 residues. Germline CDR1 is GTSNPN and CDR2 is SVGIG (reference sequence). The DNA of the CDR3 is TGTGCCTGGAGTGCCCCTCCTACAGGGTCTAACTATGGCTACACCTTC. Residues: CAWSAPPTGSNYGYTF.

The chain employs TRBV15 and TRBJ1-2; D unresolved. Germline V gives CDR1 LNHNV, CDR2 YYDKDF (reference sequence). The CDR3 runs to 14 residues. V lost 1 base and J 2 bases, leaving 8 bases between the germline ends. The CDR3: CATSRASGNYGYTF. The CDR3 coding sequence is TGTGCCACCAGCAGAGCATCCGGCAACTATGGCTACACCTTC.

The J gene is TRBJ2-5, the V gene TRBV18; D call uncertain. V lost 3 bases, J lost 3 bases, and 2 bases lay in between. The CDR3 extends over 11 amino acids. CDR1 and CDR2 from the germline V gene are KGHSH and LQKENI. The CDR3 here is CASSPKETQYF. In DNA, the CDR3 is TGTGCCAGCTCACCCAAAGAGACCCAGTACTTC.

A few counts support this clonotype. The chain recombines TRBV15 with TRBJ1-2; unclear D gene. Germline CDR1 is LNHNV and CDR2 is YYDKDF (reference sequence). The CDR3 loop spans 13 amino acids. Trimming shortened V by 1 base and J by 2 bases, and 5 bases separated the two germline ends. DNA for the CDR3: TGTGCCACCAGCAGAGCGGTGAACTATGGCTACACCTTC. Its translation is CATSRAVNYGYTF.

The chain has TRBV19 and TRBJ2-1, with TRBD2 as a possible D gene (5 bases). Germline values: CDR1 LNHDA, CDR2 SQIVND (reference sequence). With 7 bases removed from V and 6 bases from J, the gap between germline ends came to 13 bases. This CDR3 has 13 residues. The CDR3 reads CASTGRVLNEQFF. CDR3 nucleotides: TGTGCCAGTACTGGGCGGGTTCTCAATGAGCAGTTCTTC.

The chain employs TRBV4-2 and TRBJ1-4, with no clear D. CDR3 length: 14 residues. Germline lookup yields CDR1 LGHNA and CDR2 YNFKEQ. V shed 3 bases and J shed 5 bases, with 10 bases lying between them. DNA for the CDR3: TGTGCCAGCAGCCAGGAACAGTCCAATGAAAAACTGTTTTTT. This codes for CASSQEQSNEKLFF.